The following is a T cell receptor beta chain sequence with its context. Its binding antigen is unknown. Base quality data are lacking; no much larger clone is found one base away. CDR1 and CDR2, per the germline V gene, are SGDLS and YYNGEE. The CDR3 contains 15 residues, cysteine and phenylalanine counted. Just CDR3 DNA is preserved here, 45 bases in frame from base 1. Unmatched junction bases come to 6, with V trimmed by 1 base and J by 5 bases. The library was obtained by the immunoSEQ multiplex PCR assay. TCRdb holds this immuneACCESS table with in-frame rearrangements only. Some clones are missing; in checked studies, unresolved V genes explain under half, and the rest has no known cause. For this sample the table gives about 88,000 clones, of which 80% to 95% were detected only once. The ten top clones hold more than 0.25% of the sample. The data were obtained in a study of technical replicates of blood from a few donors (dated by TCRdb to about 2017).

The receptor chain draws on TRBV9 and TRBJ2-1; 7 bases in the middle match TRBD2. The sequenced sample was T cells isolated from PBMCs. The source of this sequence is a human donor in good health. Read as DNA, the sequence is TGTGCCAGCAGCGTACGACTAGCTGGGGACAATGAGCAGTTCTTC. This codes for CASSVRLAGDNEQFF.